Listed below are T cell receptor beta chains from one sample, sequenced in a study of radiation and T cells in renal cell carcinoma. The data were produced by immunoSEQ multiplex PCR, yet TCRdb's version contains in-frame clones alone and is incomplete. Among 20,000 to 30,000 clones, 58% were seen once, and the ten largest hold around a fifth. The material was tumor tissue, obtained from a patient whose treatment was nephrectomy without radiotherapy. The receptor source for this set is a man aged 35-49 years with renal cell carcinoma. Each CDR3 is given with its conserved first and last residue. D genes are given only for firm matches. Expanded clones are given a class, and other clones once, few, many or no size at all.

J	size	D	V	CDR3	DNA
TRBJ1-2	many	.	TRBV7-6	CASSLEGSGYTF	TGTGCCAGCAGCTTAGAGGGATCTGGCTACACCTTC
TRBJ1-2	few	TRBD1	TRBV5-1	CASSLTGGNNYGYTF	TGCGCCAGCAGCCTGACAGGGGGCAATAACTATGGCTACACCTTC
TRBJ2-3	.	.	TRBV29-1	CSVEGQDPDTQYF	TGCAGCGTTGAAGGACAGGACCCAGATACGCAGTATTTT
TRBJ2-3	.	.	TRBV18	CASQQTTDTQYF	TGTGCCAGCCAACAAACGACCGATACGCAGTATTTT
TRBJ2-2	.	TRBD1	TRBV29-1	CSVRGDRGDTGELFF	TGCAGCGTGAGGGGCGACAGGGGTGACACCGGGGAGCTGTTTTTT
TRBJ1-2	once	.	TRBV18	CASSLVSTEANYGYTF	TGTGCCAGCTCACTGGTTTCGACCGAGGCTAACTATGGCTACACCTTC
TRBJ1-4	.	.	TRBV6-5	CASSLTSRVLVEKLFF	TGTGCCAGCAGTTTAACGAGCAGGGTATTGGTTGAAAAACTGTTTTTT
TRBJ2-5	.	.	TRBV5-5	CASSRGGAGKETQYF	TGTGCCAGCAGCCGTGGGGGAGCGGGTAAAGAGACCCAGTACTTC
TRBJ2-2	.	.	TRBV6-5	CASSYSNGGELFF	TGTGCCAGCAGTTACTCTAATGGCGGGGAGCTGTTTTTT
TRBJ2-7	.	.	TRBV5-5	CASSPLTRWYEQYF	TGTGCCAGCAGCCCTTTGACCAGGTGGTACGAGCAGTACTTC
TRBJ1-2	.	.	TRBV5-1	CASSRGALQGTNYGYTF	TGCGCCAGCAGCCGAGGAGCCTTACAGGGTACTAACTATGGCTACACCTTC
TRBJ1-2	.	TRBD1	TRBV28	CASNRAGRDRSRYGYTF	TGTGCCAGCAACCGAGCCGGCAGGGACAGAAGTCGCTATGGCTACACCTTC
TRBJ1-2	few	.	TRBV7-9	CASSATSANYGYTF	TGTGCCAGCAGCGCCACCTCTGCTAACTATGGCTACACCTTC
TRBJ2-1	.	.	TRBV7-6	CASSLERGNNEQFF	TGTGCCAGCAGCTTAGAAAGAGGAAACAATGAGCAGTTCTTC
TRBJ1-1	.	.	TRBV11-2	CASSLVTGSTEAFF	TGTGCCAGCAGCTTAGTTACGGGGAGCACTGAAGCTTTCTTT
TRBJ1-2	.	.	TRBV7-9	CASSPRGGSDYGYTF	TGTGCCAGCAGCCCGAGGGGGGGATCAGACTATGGCTACACCTTC
TRBJ2-6	.	.	TRBV29-1	CSVEGGRGAGANVLTF	TGCAGCGTTGAGGGGGGGCGGGGCGCTGGGGCCAACGTCCTGACTTTC
TRBJ2-5	.	.	TRBV7-2	CASSPGPQETQYF	TGTGCCAGCAGCCCCGGGCCTCAAGAGACCCAGTACTTC
TRBJ1-1	.	.	TRBV6-1	CASSGHANTEAFF	TGTGCCAGCAGCGGACACGCGAACACTGAAGCTTTCTTT
TRBJ1-2	.	.	TRBV5-1	CASSLSGANNYGYTF	TGCGCCAGCAGTCTGTCAGGGGCTAATAACTATGGCTACACCTTC
TRBJ1-1	.	.	TRBV27	CASREAGTEAFF	TGTGCCAGCAGGGAGGCGGGGACTGAAGCTTTCTTT
TRBJ1-2	.	.	TRBV10-3	CAITTGRDGYTF	TGTGCCATCACCACAGGGAGAGATGGCTACACCTTC
TRBJ2-5	few	TRBD1	TRBV27	CASSFDRGWETQYF	TGTGCCAGCAGTTTTGACAGGGGATGGGAGACCCAGTACTTC
TRBJ1-3	.	.	TRBV4-2	CASSQGSHSGNTIYF	TGTGCCAGCAGCCAAGGATCCCACTCTGGAAACACCATATATTTT
TRBJ2-7	.	TRBD2	TRBV28	CASSPPGLAGRNEQYF	TGTGCCAGCAGTCCGCCGGGACTAGCGGGCCGCAACGAGCAGTACTTC
TRBJ2-7	.	.	TRBV7-2	CASSARDLRGRYEQYF	TGTGCCAGCAGCGCTCGAGACCTCAGGGGTAGGTACGAGCAGTACTTC
TRBJ1-2	once	.	TRBV5-1	CASSLEARNYGYTF	TGCGCCAGCAGCTTGGAGGCCAGGAACTATGGCTACACCTTC
TRBJ1-4	.	.	TRBV28	CASSFANSEKLFF	TGTGCCAGCAGTTTTGCGAACAGTGAAAAACTGTTTTTT
TRBJ1-2	.	.	TRBV6-1	CASKGGMGRSYGYTF	TGTGCCAGCAAGGGGGGTATGGGTCGATCCTATGGCTACACCTTC
TRBJ2-5	.	TRBD2	TRBV30	CAWRIAGERTQYF	TGTGCCTGGAGAATAGCGGGAGAACGGACCCAGTACTTC
TRBJ1-2	.	.	TRBV27	CASSLKGRAYGYTF	TGTGCCAGCAGTCTCAAGGGCAGGGCGTATGGCTACACCTTC
TRBJ2-3	few	.	TRBV19	CASSIPREGTDTQYF	TGTGCCAGTAGTATACCCAGGGAAGGGACAGATACGCAGTATTTT
TRBJ2-7	.	TRBD2	TRBV10-3	CAIRDRTSGSYEQYF	TGTGCCATCAGGGATAGGACTAGCGGCTCCTACGAGCAGTACTTC
TRBJ2-3	.	TRBD2	TRBV5-4	CASSLAARGGRGQYF	TGTGCCAGCAGCTTGGCGGCGCGGGGGGGCCGGGGGCAGTATTTT
TRBJ2-7	.	TRBD1	TRBV28	CASGQAVLYEQYF	TGTGCCAGCGGACAGGCAGTCCTCTACGAGCAGTACTTC
TRBJ1-1	.	.	TRBV29-1	CSVEKGKGTEAFF	TGCAGCGTTGAGAAGGGAAAGGGCACTGAAGCTTTCTTT
TRBJ2-6	.	.	TRBV4-3	CASSQDWRVRANVLTF	TGCGCCAGCAGCCAAGATTGGAGGGTCCGGGCCAACGTCCTGACTTTC
TRBJ1-6	.	.	TRBV6-5	CASSSDGTPDSPLHF	TGTGCCAGCAGTTCCGACGGGACGCCAGATTCACCCCTCCACTTT
TRBJ2-3	.	TRBD1	TRBV11-3	CASSPGQGLADTQYF	TGTGCCAGCAGCCCAGGACAGGGGTTGGCAGATACGCAGTATTTT
TRBJ1-1	.	TRBD1	TRBV4-3	CASSQRDREYTEAFF	TGCGCCAGCAGCCAACGGGACAGGGAATACACTGAAGCTTTCTTT
TRBJ2-3	.	.	TRBV5-1	CASSPYRDTDTQYF	TGCGCCAGCAGCCCATACAGGGACACAGATACGCAGTATTTT
TRBJ2-1	.	TRBD2	TRBV4-1	CASSQDREGRDEQFF	TGCGCCAGCAGCCAAGACAGGGAGGGTAGGGATGAGCAGTTCTTC
TRBJ2-3	.	TRBD2	TRBV6-4	CASSETSGGTDTQYF	TGTGCCAGCAGTGAGACTAGCGGGGGCACAGATACGCAGTATTTT
TRBJ1-2	medium-sized	.	TRBV6-1	CASSEAFPLNYGYTF	TGTGCCAGCAGTGAAGCGTTTCCACTGAACTATGGCTACACCTTC
TRBJ1-5	once	.	TRBV30	CAWSVDGGRNQPQHF	TGTGCCTGGAGTGTAGACGGGGGGCGCAATCAGCCCCAGCATTTT
TRBJ2-2	few	.	TRBV5-4	CAAGGGGELFF	TGTGCAGCAGGGGGAGGTGGGGAGCTGTTTTTT
TRBJ1-2	few	.	TRBV10-2	CASSEFVQAIYGYTF	TGCGCCAGCAGTGAATTTGTGCAGGCGATTTATGGCTACACCTTC
TRBJ2-2	.	.	TRBV2	CASRPESVTGELFF	TGTGCCAGCCGACCGGAAAGCGTAACCGGGGAGCTGTTTTTT
TRBJ2-1	.	.	TRBV6-1	CASSEGGDSYNEQFF	TGTGCCAGCAGTGAGGGAGGCGACTCCTACAATGAGCAGTTCTTC
TRBJ1-6	few	TRBD1	TRBV14	CASSPQGTGGSPLHF	TGTGCCAGCAGCCCACAGGGGACGGGCGGTTCACCCCTCCACTTT
TRBJ2-3	.	.	TRBV9	CASSVAPVGRADTQYF	TGTGCCAGCAGCGTAGCCCCCGTAGGGAGAGCAGATACGCAGTATTTT
TRBJ2-1	.	TRBD2	TRBV7-9	CASSKKTSGSRGNEQFF	TGTGCCAGCAGCAAAAAGACTAGCGGGAGTAGGGGGAATGAGCAGTTCTTC
TRBJ1-6	.	.	TRBV4-3	CASSQDLGRDNSPLHF	TGCGCCAGCAGCCAAGATCTGGGACGAGATAATTCACCCCTCCACTTT
TRBJ2-7	.	.	TRBV7-6	CASSLQGTEQYF	TGTGCCAGCAGCTTACAGGGTACCGAGCAGTACTTC
TRBJ2-1	.	TRBD1	TRBV25-1	CASSELTGVSYNEQFF	TGTGCCAGCAGTGAGCTTACAGGGGTCTCCTACAATGAGCAGTTCTTC
TRBJ1-5	.	TRBD1	TRBV6-6	CASSYPTTGDNQPQHF	TGTGCCAGCAGTTACCCAACTACAGGGGACAATCAGCCCCAGCATTTT
TRBJ1-3	.	.	TRBV4-3	CASSPLGTLSSGNTIYF	TGCGCCAGCAGCCCTTTAGGGACTTTGAGCTCTGGAAACACCATATATTTT
TRBJ1-1	once	TRBD1	TRBV29-1	CSDGTGGTEAFF	TGCAGCGATGGGACAGGGGGAACTGAAGCTTTCTTT
TRBJ2-3	.	.	TRBV19	CASEGVSSGDTQYF	TGTGCCAGTGAAGGCGTTTCTTCGGGAGATACGCAGTATTTT